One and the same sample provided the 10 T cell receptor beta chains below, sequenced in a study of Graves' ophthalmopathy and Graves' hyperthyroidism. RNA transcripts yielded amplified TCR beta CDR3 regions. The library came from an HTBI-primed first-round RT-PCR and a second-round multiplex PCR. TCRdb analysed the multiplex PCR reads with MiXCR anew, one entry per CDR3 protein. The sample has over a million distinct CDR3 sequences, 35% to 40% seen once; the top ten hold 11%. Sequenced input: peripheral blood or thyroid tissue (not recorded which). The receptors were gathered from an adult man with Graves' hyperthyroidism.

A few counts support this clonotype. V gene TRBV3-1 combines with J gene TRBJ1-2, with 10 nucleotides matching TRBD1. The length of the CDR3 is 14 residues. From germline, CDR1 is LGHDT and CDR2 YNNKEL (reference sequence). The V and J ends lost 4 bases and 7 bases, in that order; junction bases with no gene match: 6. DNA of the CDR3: TGTGCCAGCAGCCGTGGGGACAGGGGTCGTGGCTACACCTTC. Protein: CASSRGDRGRGYTF.

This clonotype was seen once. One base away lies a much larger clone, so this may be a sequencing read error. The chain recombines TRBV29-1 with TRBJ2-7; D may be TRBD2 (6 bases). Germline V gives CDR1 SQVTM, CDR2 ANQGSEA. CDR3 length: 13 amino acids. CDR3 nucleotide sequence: TGCAGCGTTGAAGTTAGCGGTACCTACGGGCAGTACTTC. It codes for CSVEVSGTYGQYF.

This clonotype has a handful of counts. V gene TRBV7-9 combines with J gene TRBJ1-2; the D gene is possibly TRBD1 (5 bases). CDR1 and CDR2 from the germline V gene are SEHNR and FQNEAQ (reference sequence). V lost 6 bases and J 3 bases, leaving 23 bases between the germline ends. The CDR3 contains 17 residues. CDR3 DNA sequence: TGTGCCAGCAGTTCCAAAGAAAACCCCGGGGGTTACTATGGCTACACCTTC. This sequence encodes CASSSKENPGGYYGYTF.

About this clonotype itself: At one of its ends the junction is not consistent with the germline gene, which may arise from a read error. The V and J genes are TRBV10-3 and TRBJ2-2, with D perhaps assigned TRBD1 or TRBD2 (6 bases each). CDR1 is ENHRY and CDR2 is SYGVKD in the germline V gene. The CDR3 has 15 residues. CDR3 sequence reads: CASSRGHPNTGELFF. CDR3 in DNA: TGTGCCAGCAGTCGGGGGCACCCTAACACCGGGGAGCTGTTTTTT.

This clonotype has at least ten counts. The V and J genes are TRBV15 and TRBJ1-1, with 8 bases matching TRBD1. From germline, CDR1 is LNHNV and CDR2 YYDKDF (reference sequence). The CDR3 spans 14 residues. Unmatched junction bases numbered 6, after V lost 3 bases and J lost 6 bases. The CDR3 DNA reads TGTGCCACCAGCAGGTCAGGGGGACAGGCTGAAGCTTTCTTT. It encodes CATSRSGGQAEAFF. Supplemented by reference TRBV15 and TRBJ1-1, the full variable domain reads DAMVIQNPRYQVTQFGKPVTLSCSQTLNHNVMYWYQQKSSQAPKLLFHYYDKDFNNEADTPDNFQSRRPNTSFCFLDIRSPGLGDTAMYLCATSRSGGQAEAFFGQGTRLTVV.

The CDR3 sequence: CAWSTWLSPLHF. Here the CDR3 DNA reads TGTGCCTGGAGTACTTGGCTCTCACCCCTCCACTTT. The rearrangement links TRBV30 to TRBJ1-6; D not certain. The CDR3 length is 12 residues. V was pared by 2 bases and J by 10 bases, with 9 bases between. Per germline, CDR1 GTSNPN and CDR2 SVGIG (reference sequence).

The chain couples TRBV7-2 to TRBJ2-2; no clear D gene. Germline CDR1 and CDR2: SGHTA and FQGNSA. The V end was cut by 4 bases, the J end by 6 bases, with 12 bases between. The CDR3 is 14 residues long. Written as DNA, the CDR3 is TGTGCCAGCAGCTCATGGGCCATATCCGGGGAGCTGTTTTTT. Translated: CASSSWAISGELFF.

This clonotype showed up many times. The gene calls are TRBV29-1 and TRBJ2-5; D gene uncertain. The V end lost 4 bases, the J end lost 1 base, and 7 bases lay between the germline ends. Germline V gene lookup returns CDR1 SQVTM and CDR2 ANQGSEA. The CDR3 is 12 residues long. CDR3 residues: CSVAVTQETQYF. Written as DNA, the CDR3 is TGCAGCGTTGCTGTTACCCAAGAGACCCAGTACTTC. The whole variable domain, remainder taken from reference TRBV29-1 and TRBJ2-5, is SAVISQKPSRDICQRGTSLTIQCQVDSQVTMMFWYRQQPGQSLTLIATANQGSEATYESGFVIDKFPISRPNLTFSTLTVSNMSPEDSSIYLCSVAVTQETQYFGPGTRLLVL.

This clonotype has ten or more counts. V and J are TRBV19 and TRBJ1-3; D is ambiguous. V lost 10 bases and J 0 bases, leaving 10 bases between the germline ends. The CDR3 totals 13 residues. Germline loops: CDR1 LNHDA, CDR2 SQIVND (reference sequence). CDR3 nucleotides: TGTGCCACGGAACGTAGCTCTGGAAACACCATATATTTT. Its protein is CATERSSGNTIYF.

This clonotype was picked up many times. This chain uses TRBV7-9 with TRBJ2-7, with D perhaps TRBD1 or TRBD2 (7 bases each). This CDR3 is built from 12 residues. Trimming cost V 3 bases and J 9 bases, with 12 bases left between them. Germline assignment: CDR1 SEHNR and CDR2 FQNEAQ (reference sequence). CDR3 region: CASSLGGGGQYF. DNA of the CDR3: TGTGCCAGCAGCTTGGGAGGGGGCGGGCAGTACTTC.